The next 29 T cell receptor beta chains were all read from a single sample in a study of blood T cell repertoires in COVID-19. Here immunoSEQ multiplex PCR was the method, and the copy in TCRdb shows in-frame clones only, minus some. The table records about 210,000 clones, under 90% of them present only once. Sequencing was performed on PBMCs or T cells enriched from blood (not recorded which). The source of these receptors is a woman in her 50s with acute COVID-19.

This rearrangement joins TRBV7-6 to TRBJ2-5; the D gene is possibly TRBD2 (6 bases). Germline V gives CDR1 SGHVS, CDR2 FNYEAQ. There are 17 residues in the CDR3. The V gene lost 2 bases and the J gene lost 2 bases, with 18 bases spanning the gap. In DNA, the CDR3 is TGTGCCAGCAGCTTATGGCCGAAGGGACTCCAGCAAGAGACCCAGTACTTC. Protein product: CASSLWPKGLQQETQYF.

The gene calls are TRBV7-9 and TRBJ2-3, with a possible D match to TRBD1 (6 bases). Trimming stripped 7 bases from V and 4 bases from J, with 18 bases between. Germline-derived CDR1 and CDR2 are SEHNR and FQNEAQ (reference sequence). The CDR3 is 15 residues long. The chain's CDR3 is CASTKSRQGSDTQYF. The CDR3 bases are TGTGCCAGCACCAAAAGCCGGCAGGGGTCAGATACGCAGTATTTT. Looking up the rest from reference TRBV7-9 and TRBJ2-3 gives the full variable domain: DTGVSQNPRHKITKRGQNVTFRCDPISEHNRLYWYRQTLGQGPEFLTYFQNEAQLEKSRLLSDRFSAERPKGSFSTLEIQRTEQGDSAMYLCASTKSRQGSDTQYFGPGTRLTVL.

The rearrangement joins TRBV14 to TRBJ1-1; 7 positions agree with TRBD1. The CDR3 has 15 amino acids. Germline values: CDR1 SGHDN, CDR2 FVKESK. The V gene end was trimmed by 2 bases and the J gene end by 1 base; junction bases not matched to a gene: 4. CDR3 loop: CASSQWDSRNTEAFF. CDR3 in DNA: TGTGCCAGCAGCCAATGGGACAGTCGGAACACTGAAGCTTTCTTT.

In its sample, this clone was seen a few times. V gene TRBV28 combines with J gene TRBJ1-4, with D hard to call. The CDR3 has 16 amino acids. Germline CDR1 MDHEN, CDR2 SYDVKM. Trimming took off 3 bases at V and 7 bases at J, with 18 bases between the two ends. CDR3 sequence (DNA): TGTGCCAGCAGTTTTGAAAACCCCCGGCCTAGTGAAAAACTGTTTTTT. Translating gives CASSFENPRPSEKLFF.

J is TRBJ1-4 and V is TRBV25-1; D unclear. The CDR3 runs to 14 residues. Germline assignment: CDR1 MGHDK and CDR2 SYGVNS. Trimming removed 2 bases from V and 6 bases from J, with 10 bases in between. The DNA of the CDR3 is TGTGCCAGCAGTGAACGAGCACCTTATGAAAAACTGTTTTTT. Residues: CASSERAPYEKLFF. The full variable domain, with the rest looked up from reference TRBV25-1 and TRBJ1-4, is EADIYQTPRYLVIGTGKKITLECSQTMGHDKMYWYQQDPGMELHLIHYSYGVNSTEKGDLSSESTVSRIRTEHFPLTLESARPSHTSQYLCASSERAPYEKLFFGSGTQLSVL.

This sequence joins TRBV9 and TRBJ2-1; 10 bases are a match to TRBD2. Germline V CDR1 and CDR2: SGDLS, YYNGEE. Losses at the gene ends were 2 bases for V and 5 bases for J; bases not matched to a gene: 7. CDR3 length: 16 residues. The chain's CDR3 is CASSVRERGGDNEQFF. The CDR3 DNA is TGTGCCAGCAGCGTCCGGGAGCGGGGGGGCGACAATGAGCAGTTCTTC.

The rearrangement uses TRBV28 and TRBJ1-4, with a weak D call TRBD1 (6 bases). Germline CDR1 MDHEN, CDR2 SYDVKM. There are 14 residues in the CDR3. Trimming removed 10 bases at V and 0 bases at J, with 12 bases between. The CDR3 DNA follows: TGTGCCACCCATGGGACACCAACTAATGAAAAACTGTTTTTT. This gives the protein CATHGTPTNEKLFF.

The chain links TRBV19 to TRBJ1-1; TRBD1 is a possible D gene (5 bases). CDR1 is LNHDA, CDR2 SQIVND, per germline (reference sequence). The CDR3 has 12 amino acids. V was shortened by 8 bases and J by 4 bases, with 11 bases between the two germline ends. The CDR3 is CASYGGSTEAFF. The CDR3 DNA reads as TGTGCCAGTTACGGGGGAAGCACTGAAGCTTTCTTT. The variable domain in full, completed from reference TRBV19 and TRBJ1-1, reads DGGITQSPKYLFRKEGQNVTLSCEQNLNHDAMYWYRQDPGQGLRLIYYSQIVNDFQKGDIAEGYSVSREKKESFPLTVTSAQKNPTAFYLCASYGGSTEAFFGQGTRLTVV.

The V and J genes are TRBV4-2 and TRBJ2-1; 8 positions match TRBD2. Unmatched junction bases numbered 3, after V lost 1 base and J lost 4 bases. The CDR3 has 15 amino acids. Germline CDR1 is LGHNA and CDR2 is YNFKEQ. The CDR3: CASSQGLAGYNEQFF. In nucleotides, the CDR3 is TGTGCCAGCAGCCAAGGCCTAGCGGGTTACAATGAGCAGTTCTTC.

The count of this clone is one. The junction and the germline gene differ at one end; a read error may be behind it. The rearrangement uses TRBV4-1 and TRBJ1-5; perhaps TRBD1 as D (6 bases). This CDR3 is 14 amino acids long. Germline V gene sequence: CDR1 MGHRA, CDR2 YSYEKL. The chain's CDR3 is CASSQSGGNQPQHF. The CDR3 region has the DNA TGCGCCAGCAGCCAATCTGGGGGCAACCAGCCCCAGCATTTT.

The chain has TRBV6-5 and TRBJ2-3; 9 bases agree with TRBD1. The CDR3 loop spans 15 amino acids. The junction had 5 bases not matched to a gene; V was cut back by 5 bases and J by 2 bases. Germline assignment: CDR1 MNHEY and CDR2 SVGAGI. The CDR3 DNA follows: TGTGCCAGCAGTATCGGACAGGGGTACACAGATACGCAGTATTTT. This codes for CASSIGQGYTDTQYF.

The chain has TRBV7-2 and TRBJ1-6, with D perhaps TRBD1 (6 bases). The length of the CDR3 is 14 residues. Germline V gene lookup returns CDR1 SGHTA and CDR2 FQGNSA. Trimming pared 5 bases from V and 4 bases from J, leaving 9 bases between. CDR3 loop: CASSAQGYNSPLHF. CDR3 coding DNA: TGTGCCAGCAGCGCCCAGGGGTATAATTCACCCCTCCACTTT.

This clone appeared once. The chain links TRBV19 to TRBJ2-6; 9 bases fit TRBD1. The CDR3 totals 17 residues. Germline CDR1 LNHDA, CDR2 SQIVND (reference sequence). With V trimmed by 5 bases and J by 4 bases, 9 bases remained unmatched. The DNA of the CDR3 is TGTGCCAGTAGTCTAACAGGGGGCGCAACGGGGGCCAACGTCCTGACTTTC. It is translated as CASSLTGGATGANVLTF.

The chain is built from TRBV7-2 and TRBJ2-3, with D perhaps TRBD2 (5 bases). The CDR3 consists of 12 residues. Trimming cost V 1 base and J 8 bases, with 7 bases left between them. In germline, CDR1 is SGHTA, CDR2 FQGNSA. CDR3 amino acids: CASSLGESTQYF. For the CDR3, the DNA is TGTGCCAGCAGCTTAGGGGAGAGTACGCAGTATTTT.

The rearrangement joins TRBV7-6 to TRBJ2-5, with 12 bases matching TRBD2. The CDR3 length is 17 residues. J gave up 5 bases and V 5 bases, and 12 bases lay outside the gene matches. Looked up from germline, CDR1 is SGHVS and CDR2 is FNYEAQ. The CDR3 region has the DNA TGTGCCAGCAGCCAAACGACTAGCGGGAGCGGCGGGGAGACCCAGTACTTC. Its translation is CASSQTTSGSGGETQYF.

The V call is TRBV6-1, the J call TRBJ2-7; D gene uncertain. Germline CDR1 reads MNHNS; CDR2 reads SASEGT. This CDR3 has 12 residues. The V end was cut by 2 bases, the J end by 0 bases, with 2 bases between. DNA for the CDR3: TGTGCCAGCAGTGAACACTCCTACGAGCAGTACTTC. The encoded protein is CASSEHSYEQYF.

As concerns this clone: The junction differs from germline at one of its ends, possibly a read error. The chain combines TRBV29-1 with TRBJ1-2, with 7 bases that match TRBD1. From germline, CDR1 is SQVTM and CDR2 ANQGSEA. CDR3 length equals 11 residues. Here the CDR3 reads CSGEQGSGYTF. CDR3 DNA: TGCAGCGGTGAACAGGGGTCTGGCTACACCTTC.

The gene calls are TRBV3-1 (or the pseudogene TRBV3-2) and TRBJ2-6, with TRBD1 identical over 10 bases. This CDR3 contains 19 residues. The V gene's germline CDR1 is LGHDT and CDR2 YNNKEL (reference sequence). V was clipped by 5 bases and J by 4 bases; unmatched bases: 14. CDR3 nucleotide sequence: TGTGCCAGCAGCTACCGACAGGGGGCGCATAATAGCGGGGCCAACGTCCTGACTTTC. Translated, it gives CASSYRQGAHNSGANVLTF.

The gene calls are TRBV28 and TRBJ2-7; D unclear. V lost 5 bases and J lost 3, with 8 bases in between. The CDR3 length is 12 residues. Germline-derived CDR1 and CDR2 are MDHEN and SYDVKM. CDR3 sequence (DNA): TGTGCCAGCAGTCCTCCGGGCTACGAGCAGTACTTC. It translates to CASSPPGYEQYF.

This sequence joins TRBV27 and TRBJ2-2; tentatively, D is TRBD2 (5 bases). V lost 6 bases, J lost 1 base, and 12 bases lay in between. CDR3 size: 15 residues. Germline CDR1 reads MNHEY; CDR2 reads SMNVEV (reference sequence). The CDR3 is CASSAGNMNTGELFF. The DNA for the CDR3 is TGTGCCAGCAGCGCCGGGAACATGAACACCGGGGAGCTGTTTTTT.

This chain joins TRBV12-3 or TRBV12-4 and TRBJ1-4; a weak D match, TRBD1 (6 bases). The CDR3 is 12 amino acids. V was trimmed by 5 bases and J by 9 bases, leaving 10 bases between them. Here the CDR3 DNA reads TGTGCCAGCAGTCACCAGGGGAAAAAACTGTTTTTT. Translating it yields CASSHQGKKLFF.

This sequence joins TRBV27 and TRBJ2-1; tentative D call: TRBD2 (5 bases). Trimming pared 7 bases from V and 2 bases from J, leaving 15 bases between. This CDR3 is 15 amino acids long. Germline V gene sequence: CDR1 MNHEY, CDR2 SMNVEV (reference sequence). The CDR3 nucleotides are TGTGCCAGCAACCTTCGGGGAACTCCCTACAATGAGCAGTTCTTC. Its translation: CASNLRGTPYNEQFF.

V gene TRBV28 combines with J gene TRBJ1-2; no firm D call. CDR1 is MDHEN and CDR2 is SYDVKM in the germline V gene. V was shortened by 1 base and J by 8 bases, with 8 bases between the two germline ends. This CDR3 has 12 amino acids. The CDR3 DNA reads TGTGCCAGCAGTTTATATTTGGGCGGCTACACCTTC. Translating gives CASSLYLGGYTF.

The chain is built from TRBV29-1 and TRBJ2-5, with 14 positions matching TRBD2. V lost 6 bases to trimming and J lost 5 bases; unmatched junction nucleotides: 5. Germline V lookup: CDR1 SQVTM, CDR2 ANQGSEA. There are 14 residues in the CDR3. CDR3 DNA sequence: TGCAGCGTGACTAGCGGGGGGGCTTTGGAGACCCAGTACTTC. Translated, it gives CSVTSGGALETQYF.

The rearrangement joins TRBV21-1 to TRBJ2-3; the table's TRBD1 call for D was not verified on the DNA. TRBV21-1 is a pseudogene segment. The CDR3 spans 17 residues. In nucleotides, the CDR3 is TGTGCCAGCAGCAAAGCAGGGGACAGACCTAGCACAGATACGCAGTATTTT. It codes for CASSKAGDRPSTDTQYF.

The chain recombines TRBV11-2 with TRBJ2-3; TRBD2 aligns across 10 bases. Germline values: CDR1 SGHAT, CDR2 FQNNGV. Trimming removed 4 bases from V and 10 bases from J; junction bases left unmatched: 11. The CDR3 runs 15 residues. This CDR3 reads CASSYVAGGPPPQYF. The CDR3 DNA is TGTGCCAGCAGCTATGTAGCGGGAGGTCCCCCCCCGCAGTATTTT.

V usage is TRBV18 and J usage is TRBJ1-4, with a weak D call TRBD1 (6 bases). V was pared by 0 bases and J by 2 bases, with 7 bases between. CDR3 length equals 15 residues. The germline V gene has CDR1 KGHSH and CDR2 LQKENI. This CDR3 reads CASSPPTGTNEKLFF. In DNA, the CDR3 is TGTGCCAGCTCACCACCCACAGGGACTAATGAAAAACTGTTTTTT.

This clone was found a few times. This chain uses TRBV19 with TRBJ1-5; TRBD1 agrees at 9 bases. V lost 5 bases, J lost 3 bases, and 8 bases stayed unmatched. Per germline, CDR1 LNHDA and CDR2 SQIVND (reference sequence). The CDR3 extends over 16 amino acids. CDR3 in amino acids: CASSERRDRDNQPQHF. CDR3 nucleotide sequence: TGTGCCAGTAGTGAACGCCGGGACAGGGACAATCAGCCCCAGCATTTT.

The chain employs TRBV28 and TRBJ1-3, with D uncertain. CDR3 size: 15 residues. The germline gives CDR1 MDHEN, CDR2 SYDVKM. Trimming pared 7 bases from V and 9 bases from J, leaving 22 bases between. The CDR3 DNA follows: TGTGCCAGCATCCCTGGCGGTCCCTCCCTTGGCACCATATATTTT. Translating gives CASIPGGPSLGTIYF.